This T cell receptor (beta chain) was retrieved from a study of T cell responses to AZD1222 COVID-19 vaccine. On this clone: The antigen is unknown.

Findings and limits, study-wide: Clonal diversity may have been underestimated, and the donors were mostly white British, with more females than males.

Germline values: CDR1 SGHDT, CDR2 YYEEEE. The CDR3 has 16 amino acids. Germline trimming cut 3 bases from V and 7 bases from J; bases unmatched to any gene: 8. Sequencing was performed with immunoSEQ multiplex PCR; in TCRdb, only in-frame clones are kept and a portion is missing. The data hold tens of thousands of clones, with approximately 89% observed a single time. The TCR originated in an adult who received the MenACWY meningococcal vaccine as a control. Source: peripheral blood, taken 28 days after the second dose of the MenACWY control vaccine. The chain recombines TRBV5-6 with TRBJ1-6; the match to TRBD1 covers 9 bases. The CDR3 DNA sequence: TGTGCCAGCAGCTGGGGACAGGGAGTAGGCAATTCACCCCTCCACTTT. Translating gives CASSWGQGVGNSPLHF.